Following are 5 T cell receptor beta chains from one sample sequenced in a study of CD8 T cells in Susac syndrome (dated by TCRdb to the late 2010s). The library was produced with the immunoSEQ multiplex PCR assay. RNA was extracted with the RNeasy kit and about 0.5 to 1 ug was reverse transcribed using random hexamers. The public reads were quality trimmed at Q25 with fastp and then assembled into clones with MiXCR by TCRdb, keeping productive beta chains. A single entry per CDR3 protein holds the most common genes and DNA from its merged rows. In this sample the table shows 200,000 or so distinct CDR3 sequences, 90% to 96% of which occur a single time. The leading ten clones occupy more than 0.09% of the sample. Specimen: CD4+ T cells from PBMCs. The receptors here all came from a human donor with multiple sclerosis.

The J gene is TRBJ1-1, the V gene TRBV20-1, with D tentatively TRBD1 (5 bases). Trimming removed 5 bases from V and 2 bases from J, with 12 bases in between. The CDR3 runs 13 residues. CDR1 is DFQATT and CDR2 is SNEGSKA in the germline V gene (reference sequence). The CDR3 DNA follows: TGCAGTGCTGGCCAGACAGTAAACACTGAAGCTTTCTTT. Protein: CSAGQTVNTEAFF.

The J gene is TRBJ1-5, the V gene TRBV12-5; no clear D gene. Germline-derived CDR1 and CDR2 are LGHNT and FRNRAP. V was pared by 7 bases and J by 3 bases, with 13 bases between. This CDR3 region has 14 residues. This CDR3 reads CASAMGINNQPQHF. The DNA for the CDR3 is TGTGCTAGTGCCATGGGCATCAACAATCAGCCCCAGCATTTT.

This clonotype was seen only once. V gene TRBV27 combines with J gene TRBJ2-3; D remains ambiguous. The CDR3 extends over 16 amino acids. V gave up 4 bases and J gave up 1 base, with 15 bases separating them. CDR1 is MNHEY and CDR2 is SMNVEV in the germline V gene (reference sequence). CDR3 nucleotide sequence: TGTGCCAGCAGTTCCATAATAGCCGCAGGCACAGATACGCAGTATTTT. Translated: CASSSIIAAGTDTQYF.

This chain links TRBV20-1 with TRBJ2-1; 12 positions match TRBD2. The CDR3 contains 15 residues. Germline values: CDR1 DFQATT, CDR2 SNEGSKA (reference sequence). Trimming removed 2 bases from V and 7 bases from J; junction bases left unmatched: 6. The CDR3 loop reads CSARPLAGGQNEQFF. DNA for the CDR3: TGCAGTGCTAGACCTCTAGCGGGGGGGCAAAATGAGCAGTTCTTC.

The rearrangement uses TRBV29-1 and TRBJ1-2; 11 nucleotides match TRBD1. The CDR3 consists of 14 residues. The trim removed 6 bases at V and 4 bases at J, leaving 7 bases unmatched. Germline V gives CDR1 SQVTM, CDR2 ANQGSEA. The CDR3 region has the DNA TGCAGCGTCCAGGACAGGGGGCGCGGCTATGGCTACACCTTC. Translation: CSVQDRGRGYGYTF.